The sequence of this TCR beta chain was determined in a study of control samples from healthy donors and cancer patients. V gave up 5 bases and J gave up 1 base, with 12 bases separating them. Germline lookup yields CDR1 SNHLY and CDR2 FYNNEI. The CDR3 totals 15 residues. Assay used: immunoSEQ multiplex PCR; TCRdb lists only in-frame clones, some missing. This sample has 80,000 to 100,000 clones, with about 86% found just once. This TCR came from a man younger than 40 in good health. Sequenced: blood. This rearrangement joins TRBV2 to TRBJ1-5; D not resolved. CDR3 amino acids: CASSKRGQSNQPQHF. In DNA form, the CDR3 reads TGTGCCAGCAGTAAGCGTGGGCAGAGCAATCAGCCCCAGCATTTT.